The present T cell receptor (beta chain) was sequenced within a study of shared clonotypes between healthy human individuals. Generated by immunoSEQ multiplex PCR, the TCRdb table keeps only in-frame clones and is missing some. This sample carries nearly 600,000 clones, over 95% of them seen once, and the ten largest clones take 0.1% to 0.11%. Study results and caveats: Across subsets, estimated richness was generally greater for naive than for memory populations. Limitation of the genetic and exposure-history diversity represented came from the few donors. Despite large depth, rarefaction showed incomplete sorted-subset sequencing.

Selected positively for CCR7 and CD45RO-negative, naive CD8 cells excluded terminally differentiated effector memory CD45RA+ cells. Among the donors, all were Caucasian adults who lived in Nashville, Tennessee. Concerning this clone: Its antigen is unidentified.

This receptor was taken from a woman aged 30 to 39 in good health. The material sequenced was naive CD8+ T cells sorted from blood.

CDR3 protein: CASRHNPRDRPQVAQHF. CDR3 DNA: TGTGCCAGCAGACATAACCCCCGGGACAGGCCGCAGGTGGCCCAGCATTTT. This chain links TRBV28 with TRBJ1-5, with TRBD1 matching over 8 bases. CDR1 and CDR2 from the germline V gene are MDHEN and SYDVKM. The length of the CDR3 is 17 residues. V dropped 6 bases and J dropped 11; count of bases not matched to a gene: 21.